Listed below are T cell receptor beta chains from one sample, sequenced in a study of CD8 T cells in ankylosing spondylitis. Using its own MiXCR run on the 5' RACE reads, TCRdb lists one record per CDR3 protein. The table shows about 460,000 distinct CDR3 sequences, with approximately 5.3% occurring only once. The sequencing sample was made of blood, either unsorted or a sorted T cell fraction (not recorded which). The receptor source for this set is a male donor with ankylosing spondylitis. Both conserved end residues are part of each CDR3. A D gene is named only where the DNA matches it firmly. Size tells how often a clone was seen (once, few, many) or the class of an expanded clone, and some rows leave it out.

J: TRBJ2-1; V: TRBV20-1; D: NA; size: NA; CDR3: CSASKEGDEQFF; DNA: TGCAGTGCCTCGAAGGAAGGGGATGAGCAGTTCTTC
J: TRBJ1-4; V: TRBV6-1; D: NA; size: many; CDR3: CASRTETWYEKLFF; DNA: TGTGCCAGCAGGACAGAAACCTGGTATGAAAAACTGTTTTTT
J: TRBJ1-1; V: TRBV28; D: NA; size: few; CDR3: CASIRDGNTEAFF; DNA: TGTGCCAGCATTCGGGACGGGAACACTGAAGCTTTCTTT
J: TRBJ2-2; V: TRBV4-1; D: NA; size: many; CDR3: CASSQAGGRTGELFF; DNA: TGCGCCAGCAGCCAAGCCGGGGGCAGAACCGGGGAGCTGTTTTTT
J: TRBJ2-1; V: TRBV12-3/TRBV12-4; D: TRBD2; size: NA; CDR3: CASRSAGGPQGGYNEQIF; DNA: TGTGCCAGCAGATCAGCGGGAGGGCCTCAGGGTGGCTACAATGAGCAGATCTTC
J: TRBJ2-6; V: TRBV6-1; D: TRBD1; size: many; CDR3: CASRPSRQGSGANVLTF; DNA: TGTGCCAGCAGGCCCTCCCGACAGGGTAGTGGGGCCAACGTCCTGACTTTC
J: TRBJ2-6; V: TRBV29-1; D: TRBD1; size: many; CDR3: CSVVGPGTAISGANVLTF; DNA: TGCAGCGTTGTGGGGCCCGGGACAGCGATTTCTGGGGCCAACGTCCTGACTTTC
J: TRBJ2-7; V: TRBV29-1; D: TRBD1; size: many; CDR3: CSVFGRGTYEQYF; DNA: TGCAGCGTTTTCGGCAGGGGGACCTACGAGCAGTACTTC
J: TRBJ1-2; V: TRBV5-1; D: TRBD1; size: many; CDR3: CASSFTGQAFYGYTF; DNA: TGCGCCAGCAGCTTTACAGGACAGGCGTTCTATGGCTACACCTTC
J: TRBJ2-3; V: TRBV20-1; D: NA; size: many; CDR3: CSATRGTDTQYF; DNA: TGCAGTGCTACTCGAGGGACAGATACGCAGTATTTT
J: TRBJ2-3; V: TRBV3-1; D: TRBD1; size: many; CDR3: CASSQDYRGATDTQYF; DNA: TGTGCCAGCAGCCAAGATTACAGGGGAGCCACAGATACGCAGTATTTT
J: TRBJ1-2; V: TRBV20-1; D: NA; size: many; CDR3: CSPRWPNYGYTF; DNA: TGCAGTCCAAGGTGGCCTAACTATGGCTACACCTTC
J: TRBJ2-1; V: TRBV6-2/TRBV6-3; D: TRBD1; size: many; CDR3: CASSYRGQGNEQFF; DNA: TGTGCCAGCAGCTACAGGGGGCAAGGAAATGAGCAGTTCTTC
J: TRBJ2-4; V: TRBV5-1; D: NA; size: few; CDR3: CASREIGAHPKNIQYF; DNA: TGCGCCAGCAGGGAGATTGGGGCGCATCCCAAAAACATTCAGTACTTC
J: TRBJ1-6; V: TRBV5-1; D: TRBD1; size: many; CDR3: CASSVEQGALFNSPLHF; DNA: TGCGCCAGCAGCGTGGAACAGGGGGCATTGTTTAATTCACCCCTCCACTTT
J: TRBJ2-1; V: TRBV27; D: TRBD1; size: many; CDR3: CASMLGQTFYNEQFF; DNA: TGTGCCAGCATGCTGGGACAGACATTCTACAATGAGCAGTTCTTC
J: TRBJ1-5; V: TRBV6-5; D: TRBD1; size: many; CDR3: CASSYSGGQGLNQPQHF; DNA: TGTGCCAGCAGTTACTCGGGGGGACAGGGTTTAAATCAGCCCCAGCATTTT
J: TRBJ1-6; V: TRBV5-1; D: TRBD1; size: many; CDR3: CASSLDDRGSPLHF; DNA: TGCGCCAGCAGCTTGGACGACAGGGGATCACCCCTCCACTTT
J: TRBJ1-5; V: TRBV6-2/TRBV6-3; D: NA; size: many; CDR3: CASSPARSGNQPQHF; DNA: TGTGCCAGCAGTCCGGCCCGTTCGGGCAATCAGCCCCAGCATTTT
J: TRBJ2-1; V: TRBV4-3; D: TRBD1; size: many; CDR3: CASSQGQGTYNEQFF; DNA: TGCGCCAGCAGCCAGGGACAGGGCACCTACAATGAGCAGTTCTTC